This TCR beta chain is from a study of blood T cell repertoires in COVID-19. About the research overall: Acute-phase and convalescent COVID-19 samples originated in the United States, Italy and Spain. T cells, B-cell-depleted T cells, or PBMCs supplied cDNA or gDNA.

In the original analysis: Reference gene primers were amplified, and this amplification served to estimate nucleated cell counts. Generated by immunoSEQ multiplex PCR, the TCRdb table keeps only in-frame clones and is missing some. The V and J calls and the clone size are those of that table, but D and trimming were determined from the DNA. Among some 70,000 clones, approximately 90% were seen once, and the ten largest hold just under 0.6%. This TCR was recovered from a man between 60 and 75 years old with acute or convalescent COVID-19. Sequenced: peripheral blood.

In nucleotides, the CDR3 is TGTGCCAGCAGCAAAGCGTTAGGACAGGGAGGAATCATGAACACTGAAGCTTTCTTT. Translating it yields CASSKALGQGGIMNTEAFF. This rearrangement joins TRBV21-1 to TRBJ1-1; the table assigns TRBD1, which was not confirmed against the DNA. TRBV21-1 is a pseudogene. This CDR3 spans 19 amino acids.